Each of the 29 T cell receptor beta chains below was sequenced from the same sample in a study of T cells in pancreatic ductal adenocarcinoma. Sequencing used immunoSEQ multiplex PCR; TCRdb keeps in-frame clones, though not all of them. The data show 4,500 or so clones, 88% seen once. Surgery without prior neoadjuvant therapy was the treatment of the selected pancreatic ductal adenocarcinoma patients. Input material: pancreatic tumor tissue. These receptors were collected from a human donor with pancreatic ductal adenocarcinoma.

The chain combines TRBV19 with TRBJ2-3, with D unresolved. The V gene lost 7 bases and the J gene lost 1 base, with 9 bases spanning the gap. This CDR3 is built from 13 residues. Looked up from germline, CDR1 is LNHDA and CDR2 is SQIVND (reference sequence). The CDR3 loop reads CASMSFGTDTQYF. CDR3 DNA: TGTGCCAGTATGTCTTTCGGCACAGATACGCAGTATTTT.

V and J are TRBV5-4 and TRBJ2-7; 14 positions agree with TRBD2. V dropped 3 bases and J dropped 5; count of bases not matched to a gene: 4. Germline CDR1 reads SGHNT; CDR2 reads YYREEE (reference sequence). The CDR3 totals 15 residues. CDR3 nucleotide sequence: TGTGCCAGCAGCTCGCCGGGACTAGCGGGGGACGAGCAGTACTTC. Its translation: CASSSPGLAGDEQYF.

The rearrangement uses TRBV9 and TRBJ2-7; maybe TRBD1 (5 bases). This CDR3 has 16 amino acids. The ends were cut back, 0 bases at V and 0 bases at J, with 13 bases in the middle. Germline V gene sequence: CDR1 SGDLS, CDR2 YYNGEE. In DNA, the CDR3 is TGTGCCAGCAGCGTAGCTACACAGGCTAGCTCCTACGAGCAGTACTTC. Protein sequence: CASSVATQASSYEQYF.

This CDR3 is CSVEGQADSAKNIQYF. The CDR3 DNA follows: TGCAGCGTTGAGGGACAGGCTGATTCGGCCAAAAACATTCAGTACTTC. The chain has TRBV29-1 and TRBJ2-4; 8 nucleotides line up with TRBD1. Germline V gene lookup returns CDR1 SQVTM and CDR2 ANQGSEA. CDR3 length equals 16 residues. The ends lost 3 bases at V and 1 base at J; junction bases unmatched: 8.

The CDR3 spells CASSRTEKMGYTF. DNA of the CDR3: TGTGCCAGCAGTCGGACAGAAAAGATGGGCTACACCTTC. J is TRBJ1-2 and V is TRBV28, with a tentative D call TRBD1 (6 bases). Germline CDR1 MDHEN, CDR2 SYDVKM. The CDR3 spans 13 residues. Trimming removed 5 bases from V and 8 bases from J, with 15 bases in between.

The CDR3 nucleotides are TGCGCCAGCAGCCCTGGACAGGAAGGCACAGATACGCAGTATTTT. This codes for CASSPGQEGTDTQYF. V usage is TRBV5-1 and J usage is TRBJ2-3; 7 bases are shared with TRBD1. The germline CDR1 and CDR2 sequences are SGHRS and YFSETQ. Trimming at V came to 4 bases and at J to 1 base, leaving 6 bases not matched to a gene. The CDR3 totals 15 residues.

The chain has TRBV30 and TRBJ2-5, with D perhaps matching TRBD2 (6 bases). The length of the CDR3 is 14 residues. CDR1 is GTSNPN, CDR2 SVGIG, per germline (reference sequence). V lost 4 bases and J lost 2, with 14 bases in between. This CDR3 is CAWKTGVLQETQYF. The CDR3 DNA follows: TGTGCCTGGAAAACGGGAGTCTTGCAAGAGACCCAGTACTTC.

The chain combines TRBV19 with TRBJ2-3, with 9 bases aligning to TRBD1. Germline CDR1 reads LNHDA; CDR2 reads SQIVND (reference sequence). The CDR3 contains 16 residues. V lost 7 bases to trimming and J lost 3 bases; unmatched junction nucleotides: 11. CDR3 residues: CASTPDRGEETDTQYF. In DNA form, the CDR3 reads TGTGCCAGTACCCCGGACAGGGGAGAGGAAACAGATACGCAGTATTTT.

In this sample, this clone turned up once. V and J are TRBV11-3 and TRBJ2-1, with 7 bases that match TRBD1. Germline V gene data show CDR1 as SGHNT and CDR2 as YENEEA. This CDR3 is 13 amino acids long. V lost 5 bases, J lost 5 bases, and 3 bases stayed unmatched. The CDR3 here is CASSRDSDNEQFF. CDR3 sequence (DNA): TGTGCCAGCAGCCGGGACAGTGACAATGAGCAGTTCTTC.

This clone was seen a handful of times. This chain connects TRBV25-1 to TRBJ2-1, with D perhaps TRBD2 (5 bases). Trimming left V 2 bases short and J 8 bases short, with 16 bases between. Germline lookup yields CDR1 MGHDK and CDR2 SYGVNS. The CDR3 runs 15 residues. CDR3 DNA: TGTGCCAGCAGTGAAACTAGAGGCCCCGGCGATGAGCAGTTCTTC. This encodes CASSETRGPGDEQFF.

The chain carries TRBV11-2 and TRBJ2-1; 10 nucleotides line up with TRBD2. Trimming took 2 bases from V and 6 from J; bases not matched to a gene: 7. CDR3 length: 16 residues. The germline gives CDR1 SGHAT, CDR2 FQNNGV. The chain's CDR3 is CASSLYLAGDGNEQFF. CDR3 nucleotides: TGTGCCAGCAGCTTATACCTAGCGGGAGACGGCAATGAGCAGTTCTTC.

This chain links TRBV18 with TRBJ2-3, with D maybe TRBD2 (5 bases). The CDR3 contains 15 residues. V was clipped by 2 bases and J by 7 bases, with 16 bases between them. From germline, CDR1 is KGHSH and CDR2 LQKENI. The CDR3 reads CASSPVAVGENTQYF. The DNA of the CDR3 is TGTGCCAGCTCACCAGTGGCAGTCGGGGAAAATACGCAGTATTTT.

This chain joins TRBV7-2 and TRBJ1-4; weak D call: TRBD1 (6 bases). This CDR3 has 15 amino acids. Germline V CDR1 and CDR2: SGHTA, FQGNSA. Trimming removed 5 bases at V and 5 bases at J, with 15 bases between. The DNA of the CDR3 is TGTGCCAGCAGCCTACGCGGGACACTCAATGAAAAACTGTTTTTT. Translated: CASSLRGTLNEKLFF.

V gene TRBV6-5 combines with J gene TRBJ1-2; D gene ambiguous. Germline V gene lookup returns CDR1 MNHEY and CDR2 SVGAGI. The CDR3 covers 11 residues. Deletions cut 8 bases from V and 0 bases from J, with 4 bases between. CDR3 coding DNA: TGTGCCAGCTATTCTAACTATGGCTACACCTTC. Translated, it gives CASYSNYGYTF.

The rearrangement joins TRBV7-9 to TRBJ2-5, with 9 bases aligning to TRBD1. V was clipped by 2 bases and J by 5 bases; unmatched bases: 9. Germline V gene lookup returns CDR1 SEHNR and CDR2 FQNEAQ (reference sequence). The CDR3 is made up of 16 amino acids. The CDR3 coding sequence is TGTGCCAGCAGCTTACGCACAGGGGGCGTCTGGGAGACCCAGTACTTC. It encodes CASSLRTGGVWETQYF.

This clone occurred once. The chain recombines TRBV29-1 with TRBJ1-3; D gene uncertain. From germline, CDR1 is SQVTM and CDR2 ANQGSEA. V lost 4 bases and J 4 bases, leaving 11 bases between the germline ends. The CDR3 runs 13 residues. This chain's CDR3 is CSVVEGTGNTIYF. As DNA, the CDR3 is TGCAGCGTTGTCGAGGGTACAGGAAACACCATATATTTT. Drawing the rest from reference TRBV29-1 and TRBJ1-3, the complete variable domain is SAVISQKPSRDICQRGTSLTIQCQVDSQVTMMFWYRQQPGQSLTLIATANQGSEATYESGFVIDKFPISRPNLTFSTLTVSNMSPEDSSIYLCSVVEGTGNTIYFGEGSWLTVV.

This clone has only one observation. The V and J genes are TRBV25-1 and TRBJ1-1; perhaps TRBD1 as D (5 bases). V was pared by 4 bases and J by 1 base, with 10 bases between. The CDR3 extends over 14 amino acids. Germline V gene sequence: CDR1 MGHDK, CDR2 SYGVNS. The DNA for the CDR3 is TGTGCCAGCAGTGGAACAGGCTGGAACACTGAAGCTTTCTTT. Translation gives CASSGTGWNTEAFF.

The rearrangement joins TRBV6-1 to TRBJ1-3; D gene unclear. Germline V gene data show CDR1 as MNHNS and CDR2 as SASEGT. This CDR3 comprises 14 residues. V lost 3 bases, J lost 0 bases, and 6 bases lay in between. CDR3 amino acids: CASSDRFSGNTIYF. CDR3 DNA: TGTGCCAGCAGTGACCGGTTCTCTGGAAACACCATATATTTT.

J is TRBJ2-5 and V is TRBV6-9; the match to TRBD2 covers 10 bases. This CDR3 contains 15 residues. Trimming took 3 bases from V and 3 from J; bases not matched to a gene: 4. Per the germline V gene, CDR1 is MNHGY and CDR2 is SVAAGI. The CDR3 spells CASSYNLAGEETQYF. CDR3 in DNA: TGTGCCAGCAGTTACAACCTAGCGGGGGAAGAGACCCAGTACTTC.

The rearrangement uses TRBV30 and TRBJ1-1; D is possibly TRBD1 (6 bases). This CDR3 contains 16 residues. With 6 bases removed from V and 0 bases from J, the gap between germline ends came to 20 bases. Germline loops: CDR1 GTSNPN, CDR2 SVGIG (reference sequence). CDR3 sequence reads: CACSRGGAAMNTEAFF. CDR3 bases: TGTGCCTGCTCTAGGGGGGGGGCGGCCATGAACACTGAAGCTTTCTTT.

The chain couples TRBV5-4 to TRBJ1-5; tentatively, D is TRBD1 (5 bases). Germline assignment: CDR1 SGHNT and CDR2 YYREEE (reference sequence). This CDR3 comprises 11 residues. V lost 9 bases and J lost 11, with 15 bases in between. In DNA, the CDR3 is TGTGCCACTCCTGAATTAGGGGCCCAGCATTTT. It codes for CATPELGAQHF.

The CDR3 here is CASSYRTSGRADEQFF. The CDR3 nucleotides are TGTGCCAGCAGCTATAGGACTAGCGGGAGGGCAGATGAGCAGTTCTTC. The genes are TRBV5-5 and TRBJ2-1; 15 bases fit TRBD2. The CDR3 sequence is 16 residues long. The V segment lost 3 bases and the J segment 8 bases; nucleotides outside the gene matches: 6. Germline loops: CDR1 SGHKS, CDR2 YYEKEE (reference sequence).

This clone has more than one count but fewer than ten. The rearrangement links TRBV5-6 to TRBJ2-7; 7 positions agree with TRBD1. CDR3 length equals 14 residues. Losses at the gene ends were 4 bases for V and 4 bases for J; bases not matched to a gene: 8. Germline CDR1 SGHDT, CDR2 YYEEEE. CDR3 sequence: CASSKGTDEYEQYF. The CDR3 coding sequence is TGTGCCAGCAGCAAAGGGACAGACGAATACGAGCAGTACTTC.

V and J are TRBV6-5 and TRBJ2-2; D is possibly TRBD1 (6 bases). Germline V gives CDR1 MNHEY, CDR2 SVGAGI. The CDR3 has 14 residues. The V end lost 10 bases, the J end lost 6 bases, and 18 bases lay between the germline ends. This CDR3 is CAIRTPGAAGELFF. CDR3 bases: TGTGCCATCAGGACCCCAGGGGCGGCCGGGGAGCTGTTTTTT.

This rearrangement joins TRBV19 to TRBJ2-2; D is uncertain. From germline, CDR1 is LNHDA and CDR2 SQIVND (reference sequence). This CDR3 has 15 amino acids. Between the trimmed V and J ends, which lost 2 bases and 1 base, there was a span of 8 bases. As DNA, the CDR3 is TGTGCCAGTAGTATAACCCCATGGAACACCGGGGAGCTGTTTTTT. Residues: CASSITPWNTGELFF.

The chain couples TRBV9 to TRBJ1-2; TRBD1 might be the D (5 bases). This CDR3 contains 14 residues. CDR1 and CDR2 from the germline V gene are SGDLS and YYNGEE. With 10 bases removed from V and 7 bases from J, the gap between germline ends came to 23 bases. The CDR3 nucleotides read TGTGCCTCCTCGCGGACTATAAAGGGGCTTGGCTACACCTTC. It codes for CASSRTIKGLGYTF.

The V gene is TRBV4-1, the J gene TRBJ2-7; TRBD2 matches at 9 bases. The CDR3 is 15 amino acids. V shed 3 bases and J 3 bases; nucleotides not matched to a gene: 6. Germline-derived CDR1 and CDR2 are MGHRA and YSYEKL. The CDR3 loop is CASSHLAGEGYEQYF. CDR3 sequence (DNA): TGCGCCAGCAGCCATTTAGCGGGAGAGGGCTACGAGCAGTACTTC.

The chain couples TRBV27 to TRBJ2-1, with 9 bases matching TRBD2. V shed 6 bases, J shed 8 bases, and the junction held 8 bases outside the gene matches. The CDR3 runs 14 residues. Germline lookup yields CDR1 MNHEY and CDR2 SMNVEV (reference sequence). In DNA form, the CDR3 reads TGTGCCAGCAGCCCGGGACTAGCAATTGATGAGCAGTTCTTC. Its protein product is CASSPGLAIDEQFF.

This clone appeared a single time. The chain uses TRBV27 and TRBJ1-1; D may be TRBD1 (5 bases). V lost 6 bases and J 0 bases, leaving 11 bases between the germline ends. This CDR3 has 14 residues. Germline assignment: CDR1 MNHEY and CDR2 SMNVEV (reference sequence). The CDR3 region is CASRHRILNTEAFF. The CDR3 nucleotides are TGTGCCAGCAGACACAGGATCCTGAACACTGAAGCTTTCTTT.